The 25 T cell receptor beta chains reported below all come from one sample, sequenced in a study of shared clonotypes between healthy human individuals. Positive CCR7 selection of CD45RO-negative cells yielded the naive CD8 cells, and terminally differentiated effector memory CD45RA+ cells were excluded. Generated by immunoSEQ multiplex PCR, the TCRdb table keeps only in-frame clones and is missing some. The sample lists under 2,000,000 clones; approximately 94% were seen once. Sequenced: naive CD8+ T cells sorted from blood. The receptor set was obtained from a man in his late teens or twenties in good health.

The V gene is TRBV18, the J gene TRBJ1-2; no reliable D call. Germline lookup yields CDR1 KGHSH and CDR2 LQKENI. CDR3 length equals 13 residues. V lost 5 bases, J lost 0 bases, and 7 bases lay in between. CDR3 DNA: TGTGCCAGCTCAATGGAAGCTAACTATGGCTACACCTTC. It yields the protein CASSMEANYGYTF. Supplemented by reference TRBV18 and TRBJ1-2, the full variable domain reads NAGVMQNPRHLVRRRGQEARLRCSPMKGHSHVYWYRQLPEEGLKFMVYLQKENIIDESGMPKERFSAEFPKEGPSILRIQQVVRGDSAAYFCASSMEANYGYTFGSGTRLTVV.

Remarks on this clone: One end of the junction does not line up with germline, which may come from a read error. V gene TRBV4-3 combines with J gene TRBJ1-1; 9 positions agree with TRBD1. Germline CDR1 LGHNA, CDR2 YSLEER. The CDR3 extends over 16 amino acids. The CDR3 sequence: CASSRTGGDVKTEAFF. CDR3 bases: TGCGCCAGCAGCCGTACAGGGGGCGACGTGAAAACTGAAGCTTTCTTT.

The chain couples TRBV10-3 to TRBJ1-1; TRBD1 agrees at 9 bases. In germline, CDR1 is ENHRY, CDR2 SYGVKD. After removal of 8 bases from V and 4 bases from J, the junction contained 5 bases not matched to a gene. The CDR3 has 13 amino acids. CDR3 loop: CAIGTGLSTEAFF. DNA of the CDR3: TGTGCCATCGGGACAGGGTTAAGCACTGAAGCTTTCTTT.

The gene calls are TRBV7-9 and TRBJ2-1; D is possibly TRBD2 (6 bases). CDR1 SEHNR and CDR2 FQNEAQ come from the germline V gene (reference sequence). V lost 1 base and J lost 8, with 12 bases in between. The CDR3 covers 14 residues. The CDR3 DNA sequence: TGTGCCAGCAGCTTAGTGGGCGGGGAGGATGAGCAGTTCTTC. Its translation is CASSLVGGEDEQFF. Full variable domain (outside the CDR3, taken from reference TRBV7-9 and TRBJ2-1): DTGVSQNPRHKITKRGQNVTFRCDPISEHNRLYWYRQTLGQGPEFLTYFQNEAQLEKSRLLSDRFSAERPKGSFSTLEIQRTEQGDSAMYLCASSLVGGEDEQFFGPGTRLTVL.

The chain is built from TRBV29-1 and TRBJ2-7, with 7 positions matching TRBD2. CDR1 and CDR2 (germline): SQVTM, ANQGSEA. There are 13 residues in the CDR3. J lost 2 bases, V lost 4 bases, and 5 bases had no gene match. CDR3 bases: TGCAGCGTTGGTGGCGGGAGTCCCTACGAGCAGTACTTC. Translation: CSVGGGSPYEQYF.

The chain joins TRBV9 to TRBJ2-1; D unclear. From germline, CDR1 is SGDLS and CDR2 YYNGEE. V was trimmed by 0 bases and J by 8 bases, leaving 9 bases between them. CDR3 length: 13 residues. The CDR3 region is CASSVVSTDEQFF. CDR3 coding DNA: TGTGCCAGCAGCGTAGTCAGTACCGATGAGCAGTTCTTC.

The chain employs TRBV21-1 and TRBJ2-1; TRBD1, the table's D call, lacks a check against the DNA. TRBV21-1 counts as a pseudogene. The CDR3 runs to 19 residues. CDR3 sequence reads: CASSLSLSPGQGFYNEQFF. CDR3 DNA sequence: TGTGCCAGCAGCTTATCCCTCTCTCCGGGACAGGGGTTCTACAATGAGCAGTTCTTC.

The rearrangement joins TRBV2 to TRBJ1-2; D unclear. This CDR3 spans 10 amino acids. CDR1 is SNHLY and CDR2 is FYNNEI in the germline V gene. V lost 4 bases and J 10 bases, leaving 7 bases between the germline ends. The CDR3 DNA is TGTGCCAGCAGTGGTTGGGTCTACACCTTC. Amino acid sequence: CASSGWVYTF.

To note about this clone: Other nucleotide sequences in the sample specify the same CDR3. The chain carries TRBV5-1 and TRBJ1-1; 8 bases are shared with TRBD1. Trimming removed 3 bases from V and 3 bases from J; junction bases left unmatched: 4. Germline loops: CDR1 SGHRS, CDR2 YFSETQ. This CDR3 is 14 amino acids long. Here the CDR3 reads CASSWGTGDTEAFF. The CDR3 DNA is TGCGCCAGCAGCTGGGGGACAGGAGACACTGAAGCTTTCTTT.

The genes are TRBV7-9 and TRBJ2-3; 7 bases agree with TRBD2. V gave up 0 bases and J gave up 4 bases; unmatched junction bases: 4. Germline V gene sequence: CDR1 SEHNR, CDR2 FQNEAQ (reference sequence). This CDR3 comprises 15 residues. As DNA, the CDR3 is TGTGCCAGCAGCTTAGCGATGGGAGGGGCAGATACGCAGTATTTT. Its translation: CASSLAMGGADTQYF.

This chain joins TRBV5-1 and TRBJ2-7; no reliable D call. The CDR3 runs to 13 residues. Deletions cut 3 bases from V and 7 bases from J, with 14 bases between. Germline CDR1 is SGHRS and CDR2 is YFSETQ. CDR3 sequence reads: CASSSNSFREQYF. DNA of the CDR3: TGCGCCAGCAGCTCCAACTCCTTTAGGGAGCAGTACTTC. Full variable domain (outside the CDR3, taken from reference TRBV5-1 and TRBJ2-7): KAGVTQTPRYLIKTRGQQVTLSCSPISGHRSVSWYQQTPGQGLQFLFEYFSETQRNKGNFPGRFSGRQFSNSRSEMNVSTLELGDSALYLCASSSNSFREQYFGPGTRLTVT.

The chain combines TRBV9 with TRBJ2-1; 7 positions match TRBD2. The CDR3 totals 15 residues. The trim removed 3 bases at V and 2 bases at J, leaving 5 bases unmatched. From germline, CDR1 is SGDLS and CDR2 YYNGEE. The CDR3 DNA reads as TGTGCCAGCAGCGCAACCGGGACTACCTACAATGAGCAGTTCTTC. Protein: CASSATGTTYNEQFF.

This clone was observed a few times. V gene TRBV19 combines with J gene TRBJ1-5; TRBD1 matches at 9 bases. The germline V gene encodes CDR1 LNHDA and CDR2 SQIVND (reference sequence). The CDR3 has 15 amino acids. The J segment lost 5 bases and the V segment lost 7 bases, leaving 9 bases of the junction unmatched. CDR3 sequence reads: CASTRDRVPHQPQHF. The CDR3 nucleotides are TGTGCCAGTACCCGGGACAGGGTTCCACATCAGCCCCAGCATTTT.

The gene calls are TRBV4-1 and TRBJ1-1, with D unresolved. This CDR3 has 14 amino acids. Trimming took 6 bases from V and 0 from J, leaving 11 bases between them. Germline CDR1 is MGHRA and CDR2 is YSYEKL. This CDR3 is CASSEVGMNTEAFF. The CDR3 DNA reads as TGCGCCAGCAGTGAGGTTGGAATGAACACTGAAGCTTTCTTT.

The chain couples TRBV15 to TRBJ2-7; TRBD2 is a possible D gene (5 bases). V dropped 0 bases and J dropped 3 bases, with 15 bases sitting between them. The CDR3 consists of 16 residues. Germline lookup yields CDR1 LNHNV and CDR2 YYDKDF (reference sequence). The DNA for the CDR3 is TGTGCCACCAGCAGAGATGGTGAGGGCCGCAACTACGAGCAGTACTTC. Translated, it gives CATSRDGEGRNYEQYF.

CDR3 sequence: CASSQDRALGYEQYF. DNA for the CDR3: TGCGCCAGCAGCCAAGATAGAGCGTTGGGGTACGAGCAGTACTTC. This chain links TRBV4-3 with TRBJ2-7; no definite D call. Germline lookup yields CDR1 LGHNA and CDR2 YSLEER. Between the trimmed V and J ends, which lost 0 bases and 4 bases, there was a span of 13 bases. The CDR3 totals 15 residues.

V usage is TRBV4-3 and J usage is TRBJ1-5, with D uncertain. CDR1 LGHNA and CDR2 YSLEER come from the germline V gene. The V and J ends lost 0 bases and 2 bases respectively, with 8 bases between them. The CDR3 is 15 amino acids. CDR3 amino acids: CASSQDSSGNQPQHF. CDR3 bases: TGCGCCAGCAGCCAAGATTCTTCAGGCAATCAGCCCCAGCATTTT.

This chain links TRBV6-5 with TRBJ2-7, with 7 positions matching TRBD2. The CDR3 totals 14 residues. Germline trimming cut 7 bases from V and 6 bases from J; bases unmatched to any gene: 12. Germline CDR1 is MNHEY and CDR2 is SVGAGI. CDR3 loop: CASTPGEGLLEQYF. The DNA of the CDR3 is TGTGCCAGCACCCCGGGGGAGGGCCTTCTCGAGCAGTACTTC.

This chain links TRBV20-1 with TRBJ2-7; the D is unclear. V lost 6 bases to trimming and J lost 6 bases, with 12 bases between them. The germline V gene encodes CDR1 DFQATT and CDR2 SNEGSKA (reference sequence). The CDR3 is made up of 11 amino acids. In nucleotides, the CDR3 is TGCAGTGCACCTACTTGGGGCGAGCAGTACTTC. Protein: CSAPTWGEQYF.

This rearrangement joins TRBV6-6 to TRBJ2-1; 11 bases match TRBD2. Trimming removed 5 bases from V and 8 bases from J; junction bases left unmatched: 8. The CDR3 runs 15 residues. The V gene's germline CDR1 is MNHNY and CDR2 SVGAGI (reference sequence). The CDR3 protein is CASSSSGLAVHEQFF. In nucleotides, the CDR3 is TGTGCCAGCAGTAGTTCGGGACTAGCGGTCCATGAGCAGTTCTTC.

The rearrangement joins TRBV7-2 to TRBJ2-7; 7 nucleotides agree with TRBD2. The germline V gene has CDR1 SGHTA and CDR2 FQGNSA. V was clipped by 7 bases and J by 6 bases; unmatched bases: 18. This CDR3 is 16 amino acids long. The CDR3 reads CASTLSRTGGGVEQYF. The DNA of the CDR3 is TGTGCCAGCACCCTTAGCCGGACTGGGGGGGGTGTCGAGCAGTACTTC.

The J gene is TRBJ2-1, the V gene TRBV9; 9 bases match TRBD2. Looked up from germline, CDR1 is SGDLS and CDR2 is YYNGEE. This CDR3 is 15 amino acids long. J was trimmed by 4 bases and V by 4 bases; bases with no gene match: 6. The CDR3 bases are TGTGCCAGCAGCCCCCCGGCGGGGGGGTACAATGAGCAGTTCTTC. Encoded protein: CASSPPAGGYNEQFF.

DNA of the CDR3: TGTGCCAGCAGTTCTGACAGTCTTTACACTGAAGCTTTCTTT. It translates to CASSSDSLYTEAFF. The chain recombines TRBV28 with TRBJ1-1, with TRBD1 as a possible D gene (5 bases). The CDR3 is 14 residues long. V was cut by 4 bases and J by 3 bases, with 12 bases left in between. CDR1 MDHEN and CDR2 SYDVKM come from the germline V gene.

This rearrangement joins TRBV5-6 to TRBJ1-5; D call uncertain. Germline CDR1 reads SGHDT; CDR2 reads YYEEEE. This CDR3 is 16 amino acids long. Trimming left V 4 bases short and J 5 bases short, with 19 bases between. The CDR3 sequence is CASSQYDYAGDQPQHF. Here the CDR3 DNA reads TGTGCCAGCAGCCAGTATGATTATGCGGGAGATCAGCCCCAGCATTTT. The full variable domain, its missing parts supplied by reference TRBV5-6 and TRBJ1-5, is DAGVTQSPTHLIKTRGQQVTLRCSPKSGHDTVSWYQQALGQGPQFIFQYYEEEERQRGNFPDRFSGHQFPNYSSELNVNALLLGDSALYLCASSQYDYAGDQPQHFGDGTRLSIL.

The chain joins TRBV6-5 to TRBJ1-6; 7 bases are a match to TRBD1. After removal of 5 bases from V and 6 bases from J, the junction contained 4 bases not matched to a gene. The CDR3 contains 14 residues. CDR1 MNHEY and CDR2 SVGAGI come from the germline V gene. This chain's CDR3 is CASSTQGSNSPLHF. CDR3 in DNA: TGTGCCAGCAGTACACAGGGGAGTAATTCACCCCTCCACTTT.